These 5 T cell receptor beta chains were sequenced from one sample in a study of blood T cell repertoires in COVID-19. Sequencing used immunoSEQ multiplex PCR; TCRdb keeps in-frame clones, though not all of them. The sample holds roughly 63,000 clones; 70% to 80% are singletons and the top ten take around 32%. Sequencing was carried out using peripheral blood. These receptors were collected from a human donor in a cohort sampled during active COVID-19.

This chain joins TRBV7-9 and TRBJ2-7; TRBD2 agrees at 11 bases. This CDR3 comprises 16 residues. CDR1 is SEHNR and CDR2 is FQNEAQ in the germline V gene (reference sequence). The junction had 6 bases not matched to a gene; V was cut back by 5 bases and J by 0 bases. The DNA of the CDR3 is TGTGCCAGCAGCCCCCGGACTAGCGGGCTCTCCTACGAGCAGTACTTC. The encoded protein is CASSPRTSGLSYEQYF.

This clone has more than one count but fewer than ten. The rearrangement joins TRBV7-6 to TRBJ2-7; 12 positions match TRBD2. The germline CDR1 and CDR2 sequences are SGHVS and FNYEAQ. Trimming cost V 5 bases and J 3 bases; bases outside gene matches: 8. CDR3 size: 16 residues. CDR3 coding DNA: TGTGCCAGCAGCACATGGACTAGCGGGAAGTTCTACGAGCAGTACTTC. Protein product: CASSTWTSGKFYEQYF. Full variable domain (rest looked up from reference TRBV7-6 and TRBJ2-7): GAGVSQSPRYKVTKRGQDVALRCDPISGHVSLYWYRQALGQGPEFLTYFNYEAQQDKSGLPNDRFSAERPEGSISTLTIQRTEQRDSAMYRCASSTWTSGKFYEQYFGPGTRLTVT.

The rearrangement joins TRBV5-1 to TRBJ2-3; 14 nucleotides align to TRBD2. Unmatched junction bases numbered 7, after V lost 2 bases and J lost 5 bases. Germline CDR1 and CDR2: SGHRS and YFSETQ. This CDR3 spans 17 amino acids. This chain's CDR3 is CASSFGTSGRQGDTQYF. The CDR3 DNA is TGCGCCAGCAGCTTTGGGACTAGCGGGAGACAGGGAGATACGCAGTATTTT.

This clone was recorded a few times. V usage is TRBV4-3 and J usage is TRBJ2-1; TRBD2 agrees at 8 bases. The ends lost 5 bases at V and 9 bases at J; junction bases unmatched: 12. This CDR3 spans 15 amino acids. CDR1 and CDR2 from the germline V gene are LGHNA and YSLEER. The DNA for the CDR3 is TGCGCCAGCAGCTCCCAGGGACGGGAGGGCGGTGAGCAGTTCTTC. It yields the protein CASSSQGREGGEQFF.

The chain has TRBV29-1 and TRBJ1-1; D perhaps matches TRBD1 (5 bases). The CDR3 runs to 15 residues. The germline V gene encodes CDR1 SQVTM and CDR2 ANQGSEA. V was cut by 1 base and J by 1 base, with 13 bases left in between. Here the CDR3 DNA reads TGCAGCGTTGAAGGCCCACAGGTACAGAACACTGAAGCTTTCTTT. Translated, it gives CSVEGPQVQNTEAFF.